One and the same sample provided the 27 T cell receptor beta chains below, sequenced in a study of blood T cell repertoires in COVID-19. Here immunoSEQ multiplex PCR was the method, and the copy in TCRdb shows in-frame clones only, minus some. The sample records about 200,000 clones, around 86% being singletons. Sequenced: peripheral blood. Receptors originate from a man in his 60s with acute or convalescent COVID-19.

This sequence joins TRBV27 and TRBJ2-6; 8 bases fit TRBD1. The germline V gene encodes CDR1 MNHEY and CDR2 SMNVEV (reference sequence). Unmatched junction bases numbered 24, after V lost 8 bases and J lost 0 bases. The CDR3 covers 22 residues. CDR3 protein: CASRPRVLRPGTGYSGANVLTF. Here the CDR3 DNA reads TGTGCCAGCCGACCTAGAGTGTTGCGTCCCGGGACAGGTTACTCTGGGGCCAACGTCCTGACTTTC.

The chain has TRBV5-8 and TRBJ1-1; 7 positions agree with TRBD1. V shed 4 bases and J 3 bases; nucleotides not matched to a gene: 15. From germline, CDR1 is SGHTS and CDR2 YDEGEE. This CDR3 is 17 amino acids long. CDR3 bases: TGTGCCAGCAGCCCCCAGACAGGGCCCATCACCTACACTGAAGCTTTCTTT. Its protein product is CASSPQTGPITYTEAFF.

The rearrangement uses TRBV7-8 and TRBJ2-7, with D possibly being TRBD1 (6 bases). V lost 6 bases and J 4 bases, leaving 13 bases between the germline ends. Germline V gives CDR1 SGHVS, CDR2 FQNEAQ. The CDR3 contains 13 residues. The CDR3 spells CASRPGQNYEQYF. As DNA, the CDR3 is TGTGCCAGCAGACCCGGACAGAATTACGAGCAGTACTTC.

The V gene is TRBV19, the J gene TRBJ1-5, with a weak D call TRBD1 (5 bases). CDR3 length: 13 amino acids. Germline lookup yields CDR1 LNHDA and CDR2 SQIVND (reference sequence). Trimming stripped 6 bases from V and 9 bases from J, with 15 bases between. CDR3 amino acids: CASRSTDPGPQHF. The DNA for the CDR3 is TGTGCCAGTAGATCGACAGACCCTGGGCCCCAGCATTTT.

V gene TRBV7-2 combines with J gene TRBJ1-1; D possibly corresponds to TRBD1 (5 bases). CDR1 and CDR2 (germline): SGHTA, FQGNSA. The CDR3 loop spans 14 amino acids. The V and J ends lost 1 base and 1 base respectively, with 7 bases between them. The CDR3 DNA is TGTGCCAGCAGCTTAGATGGGGCGAACACTGAAGCTTTCTTT. It specifies CASSLDGANTEAFF.

This clone has more than one count but fewer than ten. The chain couples TRBV13 to TRBJ2-2; 8 nucleotides align to TRBD1. This CDR3 is built from 16 residues. V lost 6 bases and J lost 2; bases outside the gene matches: 8. Germline lookup yields CDR1 PRHDT and CDR2 FYEKMQ (reference sequence). The CDR3 spells CASRDRTGINTGELFF. The CDR3 DNA reads TGTGCCAGCAGGGATCGGACAGGGATAAACACCGGGGAGCTGTTTTTT.

This chain uses TRBV9 with TRBJ2-2; no reliable D call. CDR3 length: 13 residues. Germline CDR1 and CDR2: SGDLS and YYNGEE. V lost 2 bases and J lost 4, with 6 bases in between. The CDR3 nucleotides are TGTGCCAGCAGCGTGCTCAGCACCGGGGAGCTGTTTTTT. Translating gives CASSVLSTGELFF.

The J gene is TRBJ2-1, the V gene TRBV9; 9 positions agree with TRBD2. Germline CDR1 is SGDLS and CDR2 is YYNGEE. J was trimmed by 5 bases and V by 3 bases; bases with no gene match: 12. The CDR3 contains 17 residues. The CDR3 spells CASSAPRDSGGHNEQFF. In DNA form, the CDR3 reads TGTGCCAGCAGCGCCCCCCGCGATAGCGGGGGCCACAATGAGCAGTTCTTC.

The rearrangement uses TRBV15 and TRBJ1-1, with D maybe TRBD1 (5 bases). Germline values: CDR1 LNHNV, CDR2 YYDKDF (reference sequence). This CDR3 has 16 amino acids. Trimming removed 0 bases from V and 3 bases from J, with 14 bases in between. This CDR3 reads CATSRDLVGAYTEAFF. The DNA of the CDR3 is TGTGCCACCAGCAGAGATCTCGTAGGGGCTTACACTGAAGCTTTCTTT. Complete variable domain (other parts from reference TRBV15 and TRBJ1-1): DAMVIQNPRYQVTQFGKPVTLSCSQTLNHNVMYWYQQKSSQAPKLLFHYYDKDFNNEADTPDNFQSRRPNTSFCFLDIRSPGLGDTAMYLCATSRDLVGAYTEAFFGQGTRLTVV.

This clone has only one observation. This chain links TRBV19 with TRBJ2-6; TRBD1 agrees at 10 bases. The CDR3 consists of 16 residues. V lost 5 bases, J lost 1 base, and 2 bases stayed unmatched. CDR1 is LNHDA and CDR2 is SQIVND in the germline V gene (reference sequence). CDR3 protein: CASSWTGGSGANVLTF. CDR3 DNA sequence: TGTGCCAGTAGTTGGACAGGGGGGTCTGGGGCCAACGTCCTGACTTTC.

This clone was seen only a few times. The chain is built from TRBV14 and TRBJ2-2; D is unresolved. The CDR3 sequence is 11 residues long. Germline V lookup: CDR1 SGHDN, CDR2 FVKESK. The V and J ends lost 3 bases and 9 bases respectively, with 5 bases between them. The CDR3 reads CASSQRRELFF. CDR3 DNA sequence: TGTGCCAGCAGCCAGAGGCGGGAGCTGTTTTTT.

The V and J genes are TRBV28 and TRBJ1-1; possible D gene TRBD1, 5 bases. V shed 4 bases and J shed 3 bases, with 18 bases lying between them. The CDR3 covers 16 residues. Germline V gives CDR1 MDHEN, CDR2 SYDVKM. The CDR3 spells CASSSSGIQPDTEAFF. Here the CDR3 DNA reads TGTGCCAGCAGTTCCTCAGGGATACAGCCGGACACTGAAGCTTTCTTT.

This clone was detected only a few times. This chain uses TRBV6-1 with TRBJ2-7; D is perhaps TRBD2 (7 bases). CDR1 is MNHNS and CDR2 is SASEGT in the germline V gene. There are 15 residues in the CDR3. V was cut by 3 bases and J by 0 bases, with 12 bases left in between. The CDR3 sequence is CASSEGRGFSYEQYF. The CDR3 nucleotides read TGTGCCAGCAGTGAGGGGAGGGGGTTCTCCTACGAGCAGTACTTC.

The rearrangement uses TRBV11-3 and TRBJ2-1; TRBD2 might be the D (6 bases). The CDR3 consists of 15 residues. The germline V gene encodes CDR1 SGHNT and CDR2 YENEEA. With 4 bases removed from V and 1 base from J, the gap between germline ends came to 11 bases. Here the CDR3 DNA reads TGTGCCAGCAGCTGGCGCGGGAATTCCTACAATGAGCAGTTCTTC. Encoded protein: CASSWRGNSYNEQFF.

In this sample, this clone turned up a few times. J is TRBJ2-7 and V is TRBV6-5; TRBD1 matches at 7 bases. The germline CDR1 and CDR2 sequences are MNHEY and SVGAGI. The CDR3 runs to 15 residues. With V trimmed by 6 bases and J by 0 bases, 8 bases remained unmatched. Here the CDR3 reads CASSETGTDSYEQYF. In DNA form, the CDR3 reads TGTGCCAGCAGCGAGACAGGGACGGACTCCTACGAGCAGTACTTC.

The CDR3 DNA is TGTGCCAGCTCACCTCCTGCGGACAGGGGTAATTCACCCCTCCACTTT. This codes for CASSPPADRGNSPLHF. The V call is TRBV18, the J call TRBJ1-6, with 9 bases matching TRBD1. CDR3 length equals 16 residues. Losses at the gene ends were 3 bases for V and 6 bases for J; bases not matched to a gene: 6. Germline CDR1 reads KGHSH; CDR2 reads LQKENI.

V usage is TRBV3-1 (or the pseudogene TRBV3-2) and J usage is TRBJ1-6, with a possible D match to TRBD1 (6 bases). Germline-derived CDR1 and CDR2 are LGHDT and YNNKEL (reference sequence). The CDR3 is 15 amino acids. The V end lost 3 bases, the J end lost 7 bases, and 13 bases lay between the germline ends. Here the CDR3 reads CASSQETGWNSPLHF. DNA for the CDR3: TGTGCCAGCAGCCAGGAGACAGGCTGGAATTCACCCCTCCACTTT.

The chain links TRBV19 to TRBJ1-2; 9 bases line up with TRBD1. Germline V gives CDR1 LNHDA, CDR2 SQIVND (reference sequence). The CDR3 consists of 13 residues. V shed 9 bases and J 4 bases; nucleotides not matched to a gene: 6. CDR3 amino acids: CASRETGGYGYTF. DNA for the CDR3: TGTGCCAGCCGTGAGACAGGGGGCTATGGCTACACCTTC.

The sample holds one count of this clone. J is TRBJ1-2 and V is TRBV9; 8 bases match TRBD1. Germline V gene lookup returns CDR1 SGDLS and CDR2 YYNGEE. The CDR3 totals 15 residues. Trimming removed 3 bases from V and 4 bases from J; junction bases left unmatched: 8. The CDR3 sequence: CASSAEGQGLYGYTF. The DNA of the CDR3 is TGTGCCAGCAGCGCTGAAGGACAGGGCCTCTATGGCTACACCTTC.

The chain combines TRBV7-9 with TRBJ2-2; D is perhaps TRBD1 (6 bases). The germline gives CDR1 SEHNR, CDR2 FQNEAQ (reference sequence). There are 19 residues in the CDR3. V lost 5 bases and J 5 bases, leaving 27 bases between the germline ends. The CDR3 DNA follows: TGTGCCAGCAGCCCTAAAAAACCCCTTGTTCAGGGGAGAACCGGGGAGCTGTTTTTT. The encoded protein is CASSPKKPLVQGRTGELFF.

The V call is TRBV5-1, the J call TRBJ2-7; maybe TRBD1 (6 bases). CDR1 is SGHRS and CDR2 is YFSETQ in the germline V gene. Trimming shortened V by 4 bases and J by 3 bases, and 20 bases separated the two germline ends. The CDR3 totals 16 residues. The CDR3 spells CASSTDHPGQIYEQYF. The CDR3 nucleotides read TGCGCCAGCAGCACCGACCACCCGGGACAAATCTACGAGCAGTACTTC.

This clone came up once. The chain couples TRBV18 to TRBJ2-1; unclear D gene. This CDR3 is 15 amino acids long. Trimming took off 3 bases at V and 3 bases at J, with 12 bases between the two ends. The V gene's germline CDR1 is KGHSH and CDR2 LQKENI. DNA of the CDR3: TGTGCCAGCTCACCTACCTCGGTTGACTACAATGAGCAGTTCTTC. The encoded protein is CASSPTSVDYNEQFF.

V gene TRBV5-1 combines with J gene TRBJ2-7, with 13 bases that match TRBD2. The CDR3 loop spans 15 amino acids. V gave up 4 bases and J gave up 4 bases; unmatched junction bases: 5. Germline V lookup: CDR1 SGHRS, CDR2 YFSETQ. The CDR3 nucleotides read TGCGCCAGCAGCCCTACTAGCGGGGGGGCTTACGAGCAGTACTTC. Translating it yields CASSPTSGGAYEQYF. The full variable domain, with the rest looked up from reference TRBV5-1 and TRBJ2-7, is KAGVTQTPRYLIKTRGQQVTLSCSPISGHRSVSWYQQTPGQGLQFLFEYFSETQRNKGNFPGRFSGRQFSNSRSEMNVSTLELGDSALYLCASSPTSGGAYEQYFGPGTRLTVT.

The rearrangement links TRBV5-4 to TRBJ2-1, with 10 bases aligning to TRBD2. CDR3 length: 16 amino acids. Germline V gene data show CDR1 as SGHNT and CDR2 as YYREEE (reference sequence). Germline trimming cut 3 bases from V and 6 bases from J; bases unmatched to any gene: 9. CDR3: CASSSDASGGTNEQFF. In DNA, the CDR3 is TGTGCCAGCAGCTCCGACGCTAGCGGGGGTACCAATGAGCAGTTCTTC. Full variable domain (missing parts from reference TRBV5-4 and TRBJ2-1): ETGVTQSPTHLIKTRGQQVTLRCSSQSGHNTVSWYQQALGQGPQFIFQYYREEENGRGNFPPRFSGLQFPNYSSELNVNALELDDSALYLCASSSDASGGTNEQFFGPGTRLTVL.

The V and J genes are TRBV7-2 and TRBJ1-2; 8 nucleotides line up with TRBD1. Germline V gene data show CDR1 as SGHTA and CDR2 as FQGNSA. J gave up 2 bases and V 1 base, and 9 bases lay outside the gene matches. The CDR3 contains 17 residues. CDR3 protein: CASSLVGGRGPNYGYTF. The DNA of the CDR3 is TGTGCCAGCAGCTTAGTGGGCGGCAGGGGGCCGAACTATGGCTACACCTTC.

This chain connects TRBV30 to TRBJ2-4, with TRBD1 matching 9 bases. The CDR3 length is 17 residues. V lost 8 bases and J lost 7; bases outside the gene matches: 21. Looked up from germline, CDR1 is GTSNPN and CDR2 is SVGIG (reference sequence). CDR3 amino acids: CAISGTGMGFVRNIQYF. The DNA for the CDR3 is TGTGCCATCTCCGGGACAGGGATGGGATTTGTGCGGAACATTCAGTACTTC.

This rearrangement joins TRBV18 to TRBJ2-3; 7 nucleotides match TRBD1. Germline V gene data show CDR1 as KGHSH and CDR2 as LQKENI. The CDR3 totals 14 residues. V was pared by 5 bases and J by 1 base, with 3 bases of the junction left unmatched. The CDR3 coding sequence is TGTGCCAGCTCAATCACAGGGGGCACAGATACGCAGTATTTT. It translates to CASSITGGTDTQYF.